The source of this T cell receptor beta chain is a study of blood T cells in healthy people across ages. This clonotype was detected only a few times. Through a sample-barcoded 5' primer and a J-beta primer mix, a second PCR was run for roughly 7 to 11 cycles. TCRdb reanalysed the 5' RACE reads using MiXCR and keeps one entry per CDR3 protein. The sample holds fewer than 1 million distinct CDR3 sequences, more than 40% seen once. The TCR comes from a man aged 60 to 75 in good health. The sequenced sample consisted of blood.

For the CDR3, the DNA is TGTGCCAGCACCACAAGGGAGCGGGTGCCTCAAGAGACCCAGTACTTC. Its translation is CASTTRERVPQETQYF. This rearrangement joins TRBV12-3 or TRBV12-4 to TRBJ2-5, with D possibly being TRBD2 (6 bases). The CDR3 length is 16 residues. V was trimmed by 7 bases and J by 2 bases, leaving 20 bases between them.